This T cell receptor (beta chain) was profiled in a study of blood T cell repertoires in COVID-19. This CDR3 spans 14 amino acids. The V end lost 0 bases, the J end lost 5 bases, and 10 bases lay between the germline ends. CDR1 LNHNV and CDR2 YYDKDF come from the germline V gene (reference sequence). TCRdb's table, derived via immunoSEQ multiplex PCR, lists solely in-frame clones and lacks some. The profile covers around 330,000 clones, with 85% to 90% appearing a single time and around 4% taken by the ten largest. Material: peripheral blood. The chain uses TRBV15 and TRBJ2-5; TRBD2 is a possible D gene (5 bases). The receptor comes from a woman aged 50 to 60 with active or convalescent COVID-19. The chain's CDR3 is CATSRDNGGETQYF. The CDR3 coding sequence is TGTGCCACCAGCAGAGATAATGGCGGGGAGACCCAGTACTTC.